The sequence of this TCR beta chain was determined in a study of cytomegalovirus exposure and HLA in healthy donors. PCR used 60 Vbeta primers and 13 Jbeta primers. As originally analysed: Later reanalysis found 70 million to 95 million unique TCR beta chains, some 10 million of them shared. The table came from immunoSEQ multiplex PCR; TCRdb's copy has only in-frame clones and leaves some out. V, J and clone size derive from that table, while D and trimming were established from the DNA sequence. In the table there are about 140,000 clones, more than 60% of which are singletons. Study-wide results and caveats: Productive rates of about 87% or about 30% were seen for most TCR beta V segments in an earlier analysis. Investigators reported some 150 TCR beta chains as tied to cytomegalovirus. TCR beta V- and J-gene trimming, according to a later analysis, was linked to a missense DCLRE1C variant.

This clone has more than one count but fewer than ten. Its antigen is still unknown. Germline CDR1 SGHRS, CDR2 YFSETQ. V lost 3 bases to trimming and J lost 0 bases, with 10 bases between them. The CDR3 totals 14 residues. Source material: PBMCs. This TCR was recovered from a man in his forties or fifties in good health and CMV-seronegative. The chain is built from TRBV5-1 and TRBJ2-7; tentative D call: TRBD2 (5 bases). In DNA, the CDR3 is TGCGCCAGCAGCTCTACGGGAAACTCCTACGAGCAGTACTTC. Translated: CASSSTGNSYEQYF.